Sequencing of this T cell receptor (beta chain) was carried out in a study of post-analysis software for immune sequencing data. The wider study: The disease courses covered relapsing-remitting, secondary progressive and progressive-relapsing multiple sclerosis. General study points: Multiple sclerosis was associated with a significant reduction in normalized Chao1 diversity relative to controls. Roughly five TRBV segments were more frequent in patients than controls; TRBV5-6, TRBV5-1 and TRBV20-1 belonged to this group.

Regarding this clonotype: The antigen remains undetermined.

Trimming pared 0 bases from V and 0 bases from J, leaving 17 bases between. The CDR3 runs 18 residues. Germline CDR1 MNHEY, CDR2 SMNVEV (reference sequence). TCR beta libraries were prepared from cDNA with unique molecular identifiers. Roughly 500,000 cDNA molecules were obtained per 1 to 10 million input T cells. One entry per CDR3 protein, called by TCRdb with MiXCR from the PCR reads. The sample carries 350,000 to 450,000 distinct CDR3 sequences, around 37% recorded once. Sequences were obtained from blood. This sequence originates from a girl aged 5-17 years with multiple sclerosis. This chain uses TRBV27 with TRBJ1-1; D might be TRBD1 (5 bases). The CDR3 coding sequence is TGTGCCAGCAGTTTATCGGGAGGGGTGGGGGTCATGAACACTGAAGCTTTCTTT. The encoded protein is CASSLSGGVGVMNTEAFF.